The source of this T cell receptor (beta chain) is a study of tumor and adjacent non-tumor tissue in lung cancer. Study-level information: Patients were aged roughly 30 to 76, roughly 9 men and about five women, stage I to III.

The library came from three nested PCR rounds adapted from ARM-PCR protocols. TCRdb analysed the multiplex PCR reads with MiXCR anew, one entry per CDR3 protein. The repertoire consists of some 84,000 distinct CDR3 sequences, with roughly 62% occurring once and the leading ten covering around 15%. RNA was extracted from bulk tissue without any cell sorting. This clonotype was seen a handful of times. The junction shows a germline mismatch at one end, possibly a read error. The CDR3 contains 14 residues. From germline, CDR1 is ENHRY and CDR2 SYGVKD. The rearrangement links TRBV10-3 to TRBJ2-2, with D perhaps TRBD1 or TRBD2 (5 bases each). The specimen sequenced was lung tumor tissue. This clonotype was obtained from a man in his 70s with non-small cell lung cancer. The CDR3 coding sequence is TGTGCCATCAGTGTGTCGGACAACACCGGGGAGCTGCTTTTT. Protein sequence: CAISVSDNTGELLF.